This TCR beta chain was observed in a study of cytomegalovirus exposure and HLA in healthy donors. Study-level findings and limits: Accurate HLA-A and HLA-B prediction from TCR beta sequences was reported for most subjects. TCR beta V- and J-gene trimming was later associated with a missense DCLRE1C variant. In an earlier analysis, in 620 or so donors, most V segments appeared productive either ~87% or ~30% of the time.

The CDR3 runs 11 residues. Germline V CDR1 and CDR2: SQVTM, ANQGSEA. As to this clone: What it binds is not known.

PCR employed 60 Vbeta and 13 Jbeta primers. Methods used by the authors: Roughly 83 million unique TCR beta chains, roughly 11 million of them shared, were counted by a later analysis. Using immunoSEQ multiplex PCR, the repertoire was profiled, and TCRdb retains in-frame clones only, with some absent. That table gives V, J and clone size, and the DNA gave D and trimming. Found here are around 90,000 clones, over 60% of them singletons; the top ten hold approximately 6.3%. This TCR was sampled from a boy between 5 and 17 years old in good health and CMV-seropositive. Material: PBMCs. The genes are TRBV29-1 and TRBJ2-5; weak D call: TRBD1 (6 bases). The J call could be wrong; TRBJ2-7 is a better fit for the DNA end. CDR3 DNA sequence: TGCAGCGCCAGGACAGCGTACGAGCAGTACTTC. It yields the protein CSARTAYEQYF.